This T cell receptor (beta chain) was obtained from a study of T cell responses to AZD1222 COVID-19 vaccine (dated by TCRdb to the early 2020s). Study-wide context: AZD1222 recipients with second doses at about 4 weeks or about 12 weeks were pooled, because spike-specific TCR depth and breadth did not differ between schedules. A total of approximately 240 trial participants underwent TCR sequencing, of whom about 210 received two doses of AZD1222 and 26 received two doses of the MenACWY control vaccine. Trial participants were enrolled by age into 18-55, 56-69 and 70-plus year subgroups, with around 150, 28 and 57 TCR-sequenced participants respectively. The full study reports these points: Only a handful of AZD1222 recipients were SARS-CoV-2 seropositive at baseline, limiting conclusions about previously exposed vaccinees. Participants were mostly white British and included more females than males, and it was suggested by the authors that clonal diversity may have been underestimated. Vaccine-associated CD4 TCRs spanned the whole spike protein, with dominant responses in regions 160-218 and 743-854. The 56-69-year group was small, and its depth increase did not reach significance, likely because of low power. No day 14 peak-response samples were available, so repertoires were characterized only after the peak T cell response. A significant rise in spike-specific TCR breadth and depth was observed after two AZD1222 doses relative to day 0 and relative to MenACWY recipients. Nearly half of unique spike-specific TCRs reportedly recognized epitopes outside regions mutated in the B.1.351 and B.1.1.7 variants.

The time point tag for this specimen amounts to: baseline before first vaccination. Vaccinee samples came from UK trials COV001 and COV002, including a single-blind randomized controlled phase 2/3 trial of AZD1222 (ChAdOx1 nCoV-19) in healthy adults. Trial participant PBMC samples were collected at day 0 and day 28 after the second dose for TCRbeta chain sequencing. Measured from the cysteine to the phenylalanine, the CDR3 is 14 residues long. The kept DNA is CDR3 alone, 42 bases in frame from the first base. V is shortened by 0 bases, J by 4 bases, and the region joining them spans 10 bases. CDR1 SGHDT and CDR2 YYEEEE were looked up in the germline V gene. As to this clone: Its target antigen remains unknown. Base quality data are lacking; no much larger clone is found one base away.

The CDR3 regions of human TCRbeta chains were analyzed by immunosequencing. The authors processed their data as follows. Repertoire TCRs were matched against a reference library of SARS-CoV-2-specific TCRs generated with the MIRA antigen-specificity platform. Breadth was defined as the fraction of unique TCRs that were SARS-CoV-2-associated. Depth was defined as the fraction of total T cells that were SARS-CoV-2-associated. Using the MIRA data, each spike-specific TCR was assigned both to the spike region to which the TCR was reactive and to a CD4 or CD8 class. Log10-transformed breadth and depth values were compared by one-way ANOVA with Sidak's multiple comparisons tests. The clones in this table, taken by TCRdb from immuneACCESS, are in-frame only. Not every clone is retained; where verified, under half of the shortfall comes from an unresolved V gene, and the cause of the rest is unknown. The V and J calls and clone size were taken over from that table, and D and trimming were inferred from the DNA. For this sample there are some 130,000 clones; 90% appear just once. The ten largest clones take up 1.6% of the sample.

This material consisted of peripheral blood, taken on day 0 of AZD1222 vaccination. The TCR comes from an adult in good health. The chain uses TRBV5-6 and TRBJ1-2; the D gene is perhaps TRBD1, on 6 matching bases. The nucleotides read TGTGCCAGCAGCTTGGTACAGGGAGCCTATGGCTACACCTTC. Translated, it reads CASSLVQGAYGYTF.